Sequencing of this T cell receptor (beta chain) was carried out in a study of blood T cell repertoires in COVID-19 (dated by TCRdb to the early 2020s). As for the study more broadly: Collaborator samples came from the United States, Italy and Spain and covered acute and convalescent phases of COVID-19. The prospective study material was composed of cDNA or gDNA derived from T cells, B-cell-depleted T cells, or PBMCs. Deeply sampled blood TCRbeta repertoires from subjects exposed to, actively infected with, or recovered from COVID-19 were included in the dataset. The repertoires were released in a freely available public database meant as a resource for research on the immune response to SARS-CoV-2. The samples were drawn from the first 160 participants of the ongoing ImmuneRACE study and from 950 to 1,500 subjects provided by 6 global collaborators. Nearly every sample came with metadata listing a de-identified subject ID, COVID-19 status, age in years and sex. Where HLA class I and class II types were available, the types were taken from metadata supplied by the sample provider, not from assay-based typing.

For CDR1 and CDR2, the germline V gene (reference sequence) lists LGHDT and YNNKEL. V loses 0 bases at its end and J loses 7 bases; junction bases beyond the gene matches: 12. Spanning cysteine to phenylalanine, the CDR3 consists of 17 amino acids. Only the CDR3 region is kept as DNA, spanning 51 bases read in frame from base 1. Each collaborating institution followed its own protocols to collect whole blood in K2EDTA tubes. For TCRbeta analysis, collaborators shipped samples as frozen whole blood, isolated PBMCs, or DNA extracted from either of those sample types. With regard to this clone: It lacks a known antigen. No base quality values were provided; no much bigger clone lies one nucleotide off.

TCRbeta CDR3 regions were amplified from genomic DNA using the immunoSEQ Assay, a bias-controlled multiplex PCR. In the paper's pipeline: The number of nucleated cells in each sample was estimated from the amplification of reference gene primers within the assay. To quantify the absolute abundance of each unique TCRbeta CDR3 rearrangement, sequence reads were collapsed and filtered. For each sample, productive Simpson clonality was calculated by taking the square root of Simpson's diversity index across productive rearrangements. TCRdb limited this immuneACCESS table to in-frame rearrangements with V and J called. A share of clones is missing; checked studies link under half to unresolved V genes, and the rest is unexplained. Clone size and the V and J calls come from that table; the DNA yielded D and trimming. For this sample the table gives 60,000 to 85,000 clones, of which about 90% were detected only once. The ten largest make up less than 5.5% of the sample.

Beyond this particular receptor, the publication reports: The amount of clinical and demographic metadata varied by source and participant and was provided uncurated.

The chain joins TRBV3-1 (or the pseudogene TRBV3-2) to TRBJ2-1; the junction holds 7 bases that match TRBD2. The sequenced sample was peripheral blood. The TCR was taken from a man aged 50 to 60 with active COVID-19. For the CDR3, the sequence is CASSQDPSGEGRNEQFF. The DNA is as follows: TGTGCCAGCAGCCAAGACCCCTCGGGGGAGGGACGGAATGAGCAGTTCTTC.